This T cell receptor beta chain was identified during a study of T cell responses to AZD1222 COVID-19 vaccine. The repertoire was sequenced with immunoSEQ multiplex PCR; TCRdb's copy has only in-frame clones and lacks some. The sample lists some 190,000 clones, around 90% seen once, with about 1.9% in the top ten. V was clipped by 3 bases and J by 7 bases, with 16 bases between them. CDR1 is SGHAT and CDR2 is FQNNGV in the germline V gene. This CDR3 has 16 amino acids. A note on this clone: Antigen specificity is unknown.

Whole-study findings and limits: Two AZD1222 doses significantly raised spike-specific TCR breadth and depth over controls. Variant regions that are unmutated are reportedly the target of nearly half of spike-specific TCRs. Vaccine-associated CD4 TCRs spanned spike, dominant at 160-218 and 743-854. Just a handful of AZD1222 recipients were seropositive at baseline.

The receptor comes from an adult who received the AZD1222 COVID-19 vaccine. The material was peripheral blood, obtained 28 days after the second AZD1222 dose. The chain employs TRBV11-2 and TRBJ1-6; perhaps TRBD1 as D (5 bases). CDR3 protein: CASSLGRGGLNSPLHF. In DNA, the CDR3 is TGTGCCAGCAGCTTGGGACGGGGGGGGTTAAATTCACCCCTCCACTTT.